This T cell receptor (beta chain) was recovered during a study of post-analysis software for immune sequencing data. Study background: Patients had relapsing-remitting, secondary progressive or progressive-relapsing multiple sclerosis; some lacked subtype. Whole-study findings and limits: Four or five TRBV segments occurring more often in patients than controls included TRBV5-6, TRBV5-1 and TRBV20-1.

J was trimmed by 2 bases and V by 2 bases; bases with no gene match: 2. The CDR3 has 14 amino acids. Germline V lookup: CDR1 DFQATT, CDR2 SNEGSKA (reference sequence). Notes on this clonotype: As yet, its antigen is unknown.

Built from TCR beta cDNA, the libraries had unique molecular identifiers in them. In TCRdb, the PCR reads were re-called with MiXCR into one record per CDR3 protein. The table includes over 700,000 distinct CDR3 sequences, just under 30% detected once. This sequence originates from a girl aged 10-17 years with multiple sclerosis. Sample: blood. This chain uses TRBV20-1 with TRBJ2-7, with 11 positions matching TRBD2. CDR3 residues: CSARTLAGAYEQYF. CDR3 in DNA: TGCAGTGCTAGAACACTAGCGGGAGCCTACGAGCAGTACTTC.